These 29 T cell receptor beta chains originate from one sample sequenced in a study of blood T cell repertoires in COVID-19. Data came from immunoSEQ multiplex PCR; TCRdb stores just in-frame clones and leaves some out. The data show 95,000 to 150,000 clones, 88% seen once. Sequencing was done on a sample of peripheral blood. All receptors derive from a man in his forties or fifties with acute or convalescent COVID-19.

This sequence joins TRBV6-2 or TRBV6-3 and TRBJ1-5; 9 bases match TRBD1. Germline V gene data show CDR1 as MNHEY and CDR2 as SVGEGT. The J segment lost 4 bases and the V segment lost 5 bases, leaving 6 bases of the junction unmatched. The CDR3 has 15 residues. The DNA for the CDR3 is TGTGCCAGCAGTCTTCCGGGACAGGGAAATCAGCCCCAGCATTTT. This gives the protein CASSLPGQGNQPQHF.

This chain links TRBV11-3 with TRBJ2-1, with D possibly matching TRBD1 (7 bases). Trimming pared 5 bases from V and 6 bases from J, leaving 11 bases between. Germline V gene data show CDR1 as SGHNT and CDR2 as YENEEA. This CDR3 contains 13 residues. The CDR3 here is CASSPGGSNEQFF. In DNA, the CDR3 is TGTGCCAGCAGCCCAGGGGGGAGCAATGAGCAGTTCTTC.

J is TRBJ1-2 and V is TRBV3-1 (or the pseudogene TRBV3-2); D is perhaps TRBD1 (5 bases). The germline gives CDR1 LGHDT, CDR2 YNNKEL (reference sequence). V lost 2 bases, J lost 8 bases, and 15 bases lay in between. The CDR3 length is 14 residues. The CDR3 reads CASSQLKQALGYTF. The CDR3 bases are TGTGCCAGCAGCCAACTTAAACAGGCCTTGGGCTACACCTTC.

V is TRBV5-4 and J is TRBJ1-4, with TRBD1 as a possible D gene (5 bases). This CDR3 contains 13 residues. V lost 3 bases and J 8 bases, leaving 11 bases between the germline ends. The germline CDR1 and CDR2 sequences are SGHNT and YYREEE (reference sequence). CDR3 loop: CASSSGGSEKLFF. The CDR3 DNA is TGTGCCAGCAGCTCGGGGGGGAGCGAAAAACTGTTTTTT.

The chain has TRBV11-3 and TRBJ2-2; 11 bases map to TRBD2. This CDR3 spans 17 amino acids. Germline loops: CDR1 SGHNT, CDR2 YENEEA. V dropped 1 base and J dropped 1; count of bases not matched to a gene: 2. CDR3 sequence: CASSLGLAGGNTGELFF. In nucleotides, the CDR3 is TGTGCCAGCAGCTTAGGTCTAGCGGGAGGGAACACCGGGGAGCTGTTTTTT.

V usage is TRBV27 and J usage is TRBJ2-1; D perhaps matches TRBD2 (7 bases). The length of the CDR3 is 17 residues. Trimming pared 6 bases from V and 5 bases from J, leaving 23 bases between. Germline V gene sequence: CDR1 MNHEY, CDR2 SMNVEV (reference sequence). The DNA of the CDR3 is TGTGCCAGCAGCCTGGCTAGGGGGGGGCTAGCGGACAATGAGCAGTTCTTC. Its protein product is CASSLARGGLADNEQFF.

This clone was counted a few times. V is TRBV7-2 and J is TRBJ1-6; 8 bases align to TRBD1. Unmatched junction bases numbered 4, after V lost 4 bases and J lost 8 bases. From germline, CDR1 is SGHTA and CDR2 FQGNSA. CDR3 length equals 14 residues. CDR3 in amino acids: CASSWDRSDSPLHF. The CDR3 coding sequence is TGTGCCAGCAGCTGGGACAGGTCGGATTCACCCCTCCACTTT.

The chain carries TRBV7-9 and TRBJ2-5; 8 bases are a match to TRBD2. The CDR3 spans 13 residues. Trimming at V came to 8 bases and at J to 5 bases, leaving 7 bases not matched to a gene. CDR1 and CDR2 from the germline V gene are SEHNR and FQNEAQ (reference sequence). In DNA form, the CDR3 reads TGTGCCAGCGGCCCGGGGACTAGTGAGACCCAGTACTTC. This translates into CASGPGTSETQYF.

The V gene is TRBV6-5, the J gene TRBJ2-7; D is ambiguous. Trimming took off 0 bases at V and 7 bases at J, with 10 bases between the two ends. The CDR3 covers 13 residues. Germline CDR1 is MNHEY and CDR2 is SVGAGI. The CDR3 sequence is CASSYSSRVEQYF. The CDR3 nucleotides read TGTGCCAGCAGTTACTCCTCTCGGGTAGAGCAGTACTTC.

V is TRBV5-8 and J is TRBJ2-3; 12 bases are a match to TRBD2. After removal of 4 bases from V and 3 bases from J, the junction contained 9 bases not matched to a gene. CDR1 and CDR2 (germline): SGHTS, YDEGEE. The length of the CDR3 is 17 residues. CDR3 coding DNA: TGTGCCAGCAGCGCGACTAGCGGGAGATTGTTAACAGATACGCAGTATTTT. This sequence encodes CASSATSGRLLTDTQYF.

The chain is built from TRBV5-1 and TRBJ2-7; 10 bases are a match to TRBD1. V shed 3 bases, J shed 4 bases, and the junction held 4 bases outside the gene matches. The CDR3 loop spans 14 amino acids. Germline V gives CDR1 SGHRS, CDR2 YFSETQ. The CDR3 DNA sequence: TGCGCCAGCAGCTGGACAGGGGGTGCGTACGAGCAGTACTTC. Translation: CASSWTGGAYEQYF.

The chain employs TRBV19 and TRBJ1-1, with D perhaps matching TRBD1 (5 bases). Germline CDR1 reads LNHDA; CDR2 reads SQIVND (reference sequence). The CDR3 spans 13 residues. The ends were cut back, 6 bases at V and 6 bases at J, with 14 bases in the middle. This CDR3 reads CASRFTGVAEAFF. CDR3 sequence (DNA): TGTGCCAGTAGGTTTACGGGGGTCGCTGAAGCTTTCTTT.

The V gene is TRBV7-6, the J gene TRBJ1-4, with D hard to call. Trimming cost V 2 bases and J 6 bases, with 13 bases left between them. Germline CDR1 reads SGHVS; CDR2 reads FNYEAQ. CDR3 size: 15 residues. DNA of the CDR3: TGTGCCAGCAGCTTACTTTCACAGCCAGATGAAAAACTGTTTTTT. Encoded protein: CASSLLSQPDEKLFF.

V is TRBV6-6 and J is TRBJ1-4; 8 bases align to TRBD1. Germline lookup yields CDR1 MNHNY and CDR2 SVGAGI (reference sequence). The CDR3 extends over 14 amino acids. The V and J ends lost 3 bases and 6 bases, in that order; junction bases with no gene match: 3. The CDR3 region has the DNA TGTGCCAGCAGTTATCCGGGACAGGATGAAAAACTGTTTTTT. This translates into CASSYPGQDEKLFF.

Only a few counts were recorded for this clone. The genes are TRBV10-3 and TRBJ1-3; unclear D gene. Between the trimmed V and J ends, which lost 6 bases and 5 bases, there was a span of 14 bases. The CDR3 consists of 14 residues. Germline V gene lookup returns CDR1 ENHRY and CDR2 SYGVKD. The CDR3 here is CAIRPFGVRNTIYF. Here the CDR3 DNA reads TGTGCCATCAGACCCTTCGGGGTTAGAAACACCATATATTTT.

The chain uses TRBV27 and TRBJ2-5; D possibly corresponds to TRBD1 (6 bases). Germline values: CDR1 MNHEY, CDR2 SMNVEV (reference sequence). The CDR3 spans 14 residues. Deletions cut 4 bases from V and 1 base from J, with 10 bases between. The CDR3 bases are TGTGCCAGCAGTTCTCAGGGGCCCCAAGAGACCCAGTACTTC. The encoded protein is CASSSQGPQETQYF.

This chain links TRBV9 with TRBJ1-1; D might be TRBD1 (5 bases). Trimming took off 0 bases at V and 0 bases at J, with 15 bases between the two ends. The germline gives CDR1 SGDLS, CDR2 YYNGEE. The CDR3 has 17 amino acids. DNA of the CDR3: TGTGCCAGCAGCGTAGCCCCCTCTTGGGGGGTGAACACTGAAGCTTTCTTT. This gives the protein CASSVAPSWGVNTEAFF.

This sequence joins TRBV5-1 and TRBJ2-3; a possible D gene is TRBD2 (6 bases). The germline V gene encodes CDR1 SGHRS and CDR2 YFSETQ. The CDR3 extends over 14 amino acids. The ends were cut back, 8 bases at V and 9 bases at J, with 22 bases in the middle. CDR3 protein: CASSEGTSGGTQYF. The CDR3 bases are TGCGCCAGTTCGGAGGGGACTTCGGGTGGAACGCAGTATTTT.

The V and J genes are TRBV5-1 and TRBJ2-1; 10 bases agree with TRBD1. In germline, CDR1 is SGHRS, CDR2 YFSETQ. The CDR3 contains 17 residues. V lost 0 bases, J lost 3 bases, and 6 bases stayed unmatched. As DNA, the CDR3 is TGCGCCAGCAGCTTGGCTGGACAGGGGGGATTCTACAATGAGCAGTTCTTC. Its translation is CASSLAGQGGFYNEQFF.

DNA of the CDR3: TGTGCCAGCAGTCTCATCGGGGGGGGACTGTTAGATACGCAGTATTTT. Translated: CASSLIGGGLLDTQYF. V gene TRBV27 combines with J gene TRBJ2-3; 8 bases align to TRBD2. The CDR3 loop spans 16 amino acids. V was pared by 5 bases and J by 5 bases, with 12 bases of the junction left unmatched. Germline V lookup: CDR1 MNHEY, CDR2 SMNVEV (reference sequence).

The chain recombines TRBV7-2 with TRBJ2-1, with 7 bases identical to TRBD1. CDR1 and CDR2 (germline): SGHTA, FQGNSA. The CDR3 has 15 amino acids. Germline trimming cut 3 bases from V and 7 bases from J; bases unmatched to any gene: 9. The CDR3, as DNA: TGTGCCAGCAGCTTGGTCTGGACAGGAGATAATGAGCAGTTCTTC. Translated: CASSLVWTGDNEQFF. Variable domain in full (rest from reference TRBV7-2 and TRBJ2-1): GAGVSQSPSNKVTEKGKDVELRCDPISGHTALYWYRQSLGQGLEFLIYFQGNSAPDKSGLPSDRFSAERTGGSVSTLTIQRTQQEDSAVYLCASSLVWTGDNEQFFGPGTRLTVL.

This clone has a single count. Mismatch with germline at one junction end may stem from a read error. The chain uses TRBV4-1 and TRBJ2-7; 7 nucleotides match TRBD1. This CDR3 spans 13 amino acids. Germline V gene lookup returns CDR1 MGHRA and CDR2 YSYEKL. The CDR3 sequence: CASSQKQGYEQYF. The CDR3 DNA reads as TGCGCCAGCAGCCAGAAACAGGGGTACGAGCAGTACTTT.

The chain joins TRBV7-9 to TRBJ2-7; TRBD1 agrees at 8 bases. This CDR3 region has 14 residues. Trimming cost V 0 bases and J 5 bases; bases outside gene matches: 3. CDR1 SEHNR and CDR2 FQNEAQ come from the germline V gene (reference sequence). The CDR3 sequence is CASSLAGRGHEQYF. The CDR3 nucleotides read TGTGCCAGCAGCTTAGCTGGCAGGGGGCACGAGCAGTACTTC.

V gene TRBV12-5 combines with J gene TRBJ1-1; D gene ambiguous. CDR1 and CDR2 from the germline V gene are LGHNT and FRNRAP. Between the trimmed V and J ends, which lost 0 bases and 8 bases, there was a span of 7 bases. The CDR3 extends over 12 amino acids. CDR3 amino acids: CASGLVRQEAFF. DNA for the CDR3: TGTGCTAGTGGTTTGGTAAGACAAGAAGCTTTCTTT.

This sequence joins TRBV4-2 and TRBJ2-1, with D perhaps TRBD2 (5 bases). The germline CDR1 and CDR2 sequences are LGHNA and YNFKEQ. Trimming stripped 1 base from V and 0 bases from J, with 7 bases between. The CDR3 totals 15 residues. CDR3 DNA: TGTGCCAGCAGCCAAGCCACTAGCTCCTACAATGAGCAGTTCTTC. It codes for CASSQATSSYNEQFF.

The chain joins TRBV5-4 to TRBJ2-3; 11 bases align to TRBD1. Germline V lookup: CDR1 SGHNT, CDR2 YYREEE (reference sequence). The V gene end was trimmed by 5 bases and the J gene end by 2 bases; junction bases not matched to a gene: 7. This CDR3 comprises 16 residues. In nucleotides, the CDR3 is TGTGCCAGCAGACTCGGACAGGGGGCGCACACAGATACGCAGTATTTT. Translating gives CASRLGQGAHTDTQYF.

J is TRBJ1-1 and V is TRBV19, with D possibly TRBD1 on 6 matching bases. This CDR3 has 13 residues. Germline CDR1 is LNHDA and CDR2 is SQIVND (reference sequence). The V and J ends lost 6 bases and 7 bases respectively, with 15 bases between them. The CDR3 DNA is TGTGCCAGTAGAATGGGACATCTAAATGAAGCTTTCTTT. As protein: CASRMGHLNEAFF.

This clone appeared a single time. J is TRBJ2-1 and V is TRBV12-5; D might be TRBD2 (5 bases). Trimming shortened V by 11 bases and J by 3 bases, and 11 bases separated the two germline ends. Germline assignment: CDR1 LGHNT and CDR2 FRNRAP. The CDR3 runs 12 residues. The CDR3: CAGSDRYNEQFF. CDR3 sequence (DNA): TGTGCTGGTAGCGACCGCTACAATGAGCAGTTCTTC.

The V call is TRBV30, the J call TRBJ1-6; 7 nucleotides line up with TRBD1. Germline V gives CDR1 GTSNPN, CDR2 SVGIG (reference sequence). J was trimmed by 8 bases and V by 3 bases; bases with no gene match: 4. The CDR3 contains 13 residues. The CDR3: CAWSRGSDSPLHF. Here the CDR3 DNA reads TGTGCCTGGAGCAGGGGGAGCGATTCACCCCTCCACTTT.